Shown below are 18 T cell receptor beta chains from a single sample sequenced in a study of cytomegalovirus exposure and HLA in healthy donors. TCRdb's table, derived via immunoSEQ multiplex PCR, lists solely in-frame clones and lacks some. Altogether roughly 200,000 clones are present, about 81% being singletons, with the ten largest covering around 1.2%. The sample taken for sequencing was PBMCs. These receptor sequences come from a woman in her twenties or thirties in good health and CMV-seronegative.

J is TRBJ1-4 and V is TRBV6-1; the D gene is possibly TRBD1 (5 bases). The ends were cut back, 4 bases at V and 13 bases at J, with 19 bases in the middle. This CDR3 has 14 residues. CDR1 and CDR2 (germline): MNHNS, SASEGT. CDR3 residues: CASSVDSSRWGLFF. The CDR3 DNA sequence: TGTGCCAGCAGTGTTGACAGTTCCCGATGGGGACTGTTTTTT.

The genes are TRBV5-1 and TRBJ2-5; 7 bases map to TRBD1. CDR1 SGHRS and CDR2 YFSETQ come from the germline V gene. After removal of 0 bases from V and 4 bases from J, the junction contained 6 bases not matched to a gene. CDR3 size: 15 residues. The CDR3: CASSLDPGGGETQYF. The DNA of the CDR3 is TGCGCCAGCAGCTTGGATCCAGGGGGTGGAGAGACCCAGTACTTC.

This clone was observed a few times. V is TRBV2 and J is TRBJ1-2; no firm D call. With 7 bases removed from V and 3 bases from J, the gap between germline ends came to 9 bases. The CDR3 is 12 residues long. CDR1 and CDR2 (germline): SNHLY, FYNNEI. The CDR3 DNA reads as TGTGCCAGCACCCGGGAGGACTATGGCTACACCTTC. Translation gives CASTREDYGYTF. The whole variable domain, remainder taken from reference TRBV2 and TRBJ1-2, is EPEVTQTPSHQVTQMGQEVILRCVPISNHLYFYWYRQILGQKVEFLVSFYNNEISEKSEIFDDQFSVERPDGSNFTLKIRSTKLEDSAMYFCASTREDYGYTFGSGTRLTVV.

This rearrangement joins TRBV25-1 to TRBJ2-1; the match to TRBD1 covers 9 bases. Trimming removed 1 base from V and 13 bases from J; junction bases left unmatched: 5. The CDR3 is made up of 13 amino acids. The germline CDR1 and CDR2 sequences are MGHDK and SYGVNS. The CDR3 sequence is CASSEFTGQGQFF. In nucleotides, the CDR3 is TGTGCCAGCAGTGAATTTACGGGACAGGGACAGTTCTTC.

The V and J genes are TRBV6-5 and TRBJ1-2; D may be TRBD1 (5 bases). V was cut by 0 bases and J by 5 bases, with 10 bases left in between. The CDR3 totals 14 residues. The germline V gene has CDR1 MNHEY and CDR2 SVGAGI. CDR3 in amino acids: CASSYSEGPYGYTF. The DNA of the CDR3 is TGTGCCAGCAGTTACTCGGAGGGGCCTTATGGCTACACCTTC.

This chain joins TRBV6-6 and TRBJ1-2, with 7 bases identical to TRBD1. Losses at the gene ends were 7 bases for V and 4 bases for J; bases not matched to a gene: 12. This CDR3 spans 15 amino acids. Germline-derived CDR1 and CDR2 are MNHNY and SVGAGI (reference sequence). The CDR3 DNA sequence: TGTGCCAGCACCAACGGGACAGAGACGCTCTATGGCTACACCTTC. Translation gives CASTNGTETLYGYTF.

The gene calls are TRBV7-7 and TRBJ2-5; 12 bases fit TRBD1. The CDR3 covers 15 residues. Per the germline V gene, CDR1 is SSHAT and CDR2 is FNYEAQ (reference sequence). V shed 3 bases, J shed 5 bases, and the junction held 4 bases outside the gene matches. The CDR3 protein is CASSLGQGARETQYF. Written as DNA, the CDR3 is TGTGCCAGCAGCTTGGGACAGGGGGCTCGGGAGACCCAGTACTTC.

CDR3 in DNA: TGTGCCAGCAGCTTAGGGACAGCAACCACTGAAGCTTTCTTT. This encodes CASSLGTATTEAFF. The V and J genes are TRBV11-2 and TRBJ1-1; perhaps TRBD1 as D (6 bases). This CDR3 has 14 residues. CDR1 is SGHAT, CDR2 FQNNGV, per germline. V lost 1 base to trimming and J lost 4 bases, with 10 bases between them.

The genes are TRBV5-1 and TRBJ2-2, with 10 positions matching TRBD2. Germline assignment: CDR1 SGHRS and CDR2 YFSETQ. CDR3 length: 18 residues. The V and J ends lost 1 base and 7 bases, in that order; junction bases with no gene match: 13. This CDR3 is CASSLPSLSGRASGELFF. CDR3 DNA sequence: TGCGCCAGCAGCTTGCCCTCCTTAAGCGGGAGGGCTAGCGGGGAGCTGTTTTTT.

This clone has more than one count but fewer than ten. V usage is TRBV5-1 and J usage is TRBJ2-1; maybe TRBD2 (6 bases). Per germline, CDR1 SGHRS and CDR2 YFSETQ. This CDR3 comprises 15 residues. V was shortened by 1 base and J by 4 bases, with 12 bases between the two germline ends. This chain's CDR3 is CASSLRRGAYNEQFF. The CDR3 DNA reads TGCGCCAGCAGCTTGAGGCGGGGTGCTTACAATGAGCAGTTCTTC.

The chain combines TRBV5-1 with TRBJ2-1; perhaps TRBD1 as D (6 bases). V was trimmed by 2 bases and J by 9 bases, leaving 15 bases between them. Looked up from germline, CDR1 is SGHRS and CDR2 is YFSETQ. The length of the CDR3 is 14 residues. This chain's CDR3 is CASSFRRGEGEQFF. The CDR3 nucleotides read TGCGCCAGCAGCTTTCGCAGGGGCGAGGGTGAGCAGTTCTTC.

The rearrangement joins TRBV10-2 to TRBJ1-1; tentative D call: TRBD1 (5 bases). This CDR3 has 11 amino acids. With 11 bases removed from V and 8 bases from J, the gap between germline ends came to 15 bases. The germline V gene encodes CDR1 WSHSY and CDR2 SAAADI. CDR3 region: CAAGQFTEAFF. CDR3 bases: TGCGCCGCAGGGCAGTTTACCGAAGCTTTCTTT.

The chain uses TRBV27 and TRBJ2-3; 9 bases agree with TRBD2. With 5 bases clipped from V and 2 bases from J, the junction kept 8 bases outside the gene matches. The germline V gene encodes CDR1 MNHEY and CDR2 SMNVEV (reference sequence). This CDR3 region has 16 residues. CDR3 region: CASSHKGLALTDTQYF. CDR3 DNA sequence: TGTGCCAGCAGTCACAAGGGACTAGCCCTCACAGATACGCAGTATTTT.

The chain couples TRBV29-1 to TRBJ2-7, with D possibly being TRBD2 (5 bases). Germline CDR1 reads SQVTM; CDR2 reads ANQGSEA. V was trimmed by 0 bases and J by 3 bases, leaving 6 bases between them. This CDR3 has 12 amino acids. The CDR3 nucleotides read TGCAGCGTTGAAGATCGGGACTACGAGCAGTACTTC. As protein: CSVEDRDYEQYF.

The rearrangement uses TRBV7-9 and TRBJ2-7, with TRBD1 matching 8 bases. The J segment lost 3 bases and the V segment lost 1 base, leaving 14 bases of the junction unmatched. The CDR3 extends over 18 amino acids. Germline V gives CDR1 SEHNR, CDR2 FQNEAQ (reference sequence). CDR3 in DNA: TGTGCCAGCAGCTTAGGGGCCCTACGGGGAGACAGGGGCTACGAGCAGTACTTC. Protein sequence: CASSLGALRGDRGYEQYF.

The chain has TRBV30 and TRBJ1-4; tentatively, D is TRBD1 (5 bases). Germline-derived CDR1 and CDR2 are GTSNPN and SVGIG (reference sequence). With 2 bases removed from V and 8 bases from J, the gap between germline ends came to 15 bases. This CDR3 is 14 amino acids long. Here the CDR3 reads CAWSLGEGVEKLFF. The CDR3 DNA reads as TGTGCCTGGAGTTTGGGGGAGGGCGTCGAAAAACTGTTTTTT.

The chain uses TRBV6-6 and TRBJ1-5, with D possibly being TRBD1 (6 bases). V dropped 5 bases and J dropped 4 bases, with 9 bases sitting between them. The CDR3 covers 13 residues. From germline, CDR1 is MNHNY and CDR2 SVGAGI (reference sequence). CDR3 in amino acids: CASSRTGNQPQHF. The CDR3 bases are TGTGCCAGCAGTCGAACAGGGAATCAGCCCCAGCATTTT.

This clone was counted only a few times. The rearrangement links TRBV6-1 to TRBJ2-3; maybe TRBD2 (5 bases). The CDR3 loop spans 13 amino acids. V lost 7 bases and J lost 2, with 10 bases in between. Germline values: CDR1 MNHNS, CDR2 SASEGT. The CDR3 protein is CASISEITDTQYF. CDR3 DNA: TGTGCCAGCATTAGCGAGATCACAGATACGCAGTATTTT.